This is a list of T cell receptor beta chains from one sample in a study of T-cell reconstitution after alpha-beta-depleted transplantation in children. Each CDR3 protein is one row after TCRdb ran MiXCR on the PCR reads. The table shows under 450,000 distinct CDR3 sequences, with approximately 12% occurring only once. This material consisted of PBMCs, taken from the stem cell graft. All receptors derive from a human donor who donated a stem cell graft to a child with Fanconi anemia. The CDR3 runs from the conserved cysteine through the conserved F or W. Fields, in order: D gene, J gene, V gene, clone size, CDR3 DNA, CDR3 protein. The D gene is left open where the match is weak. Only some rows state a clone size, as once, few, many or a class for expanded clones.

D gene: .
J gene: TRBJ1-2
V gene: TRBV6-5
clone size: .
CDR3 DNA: TGTGCCAGCAGTTTACGCCAGGGACTAAAAGGCTACACCTTC
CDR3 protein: CASSLRQGLKGYTF

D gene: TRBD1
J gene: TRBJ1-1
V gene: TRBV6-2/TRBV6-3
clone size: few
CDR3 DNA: TGTGCCAGCAGACCGTTCACAGGGGGGAACACTGAAGCTTTCTTT
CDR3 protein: CASRPFTGGNTEAFF

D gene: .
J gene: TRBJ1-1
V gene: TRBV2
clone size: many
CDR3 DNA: TGTGCCAGCAGCTCTTGGGGGGGACGGACTGAAGCTTTCTTT
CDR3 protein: CASSSWGGRTEAFF

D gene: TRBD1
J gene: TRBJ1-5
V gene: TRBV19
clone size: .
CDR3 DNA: TGTGCCAGTAGTATAGTGGAGGGGGCAGGGAATCAGCCCCAGCATTTT
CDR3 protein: CASSIVEGAGNQPQHF

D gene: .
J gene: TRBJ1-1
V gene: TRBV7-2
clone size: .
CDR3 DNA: TGTGCCAGCAGCTTATTTGGGCCCGGTAGCACTGAAGCTTTCTTT
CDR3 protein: CASSLFGPGSTEAFF

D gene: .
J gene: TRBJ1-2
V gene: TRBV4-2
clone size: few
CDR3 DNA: TGTGCCAGCAGCCAAGATATAAGGGATGGCTACACCTTC
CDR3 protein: CASSQDIRDGYTF

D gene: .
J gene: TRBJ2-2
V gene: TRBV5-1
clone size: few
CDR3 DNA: TGCGCCAGCAGCTTGGGGATAGCGGCAGGGGAGCTGTTTTTT
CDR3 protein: CASSLGIAAGELFF

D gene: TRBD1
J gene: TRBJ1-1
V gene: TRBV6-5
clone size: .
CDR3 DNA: TGTGCCAGCAGTCACAGGGGTGGGAACACTGAAGCTTTCTTT
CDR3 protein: CASSHRGGNTEAFF

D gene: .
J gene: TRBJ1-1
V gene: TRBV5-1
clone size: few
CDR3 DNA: TGCGCCAGCAGCTTGGAAGGCGGCAAGAACACTGAAGCTTTCTTT
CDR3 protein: CASSLEGGKNTEAFF

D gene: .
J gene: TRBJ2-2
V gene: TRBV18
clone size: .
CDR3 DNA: TGTGCCAGCTCAACCGGGGGATTCGGGGAGCTGTTTTTT
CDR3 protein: CASSTGGFGELFF

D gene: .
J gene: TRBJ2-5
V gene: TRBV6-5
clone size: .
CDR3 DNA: TGTGCCAGCAGTTACTCTGTACCGGGGGAGACCCAGTACTTC
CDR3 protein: CASSYSVPGETQYF

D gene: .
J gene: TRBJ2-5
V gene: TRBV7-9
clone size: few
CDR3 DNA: TGTGCCAGCAGCTTCGAAGGCCCCGAGGAGACCCAGTACTTC
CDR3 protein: CASSFEGPEETQYF

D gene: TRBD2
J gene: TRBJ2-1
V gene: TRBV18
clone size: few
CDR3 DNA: TGTGCCAGCTCACCAGCGACTAGCGGGGGTGGCAATCAGCAGTTCTTC
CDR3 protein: CASSPATSGGGNQQFF

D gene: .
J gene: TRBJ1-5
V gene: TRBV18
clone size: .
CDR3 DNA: TGTGCCAGCTCAAGGACAGATAATCAGCCCCAGCATTTT
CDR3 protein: CASSRTDNQPQHF

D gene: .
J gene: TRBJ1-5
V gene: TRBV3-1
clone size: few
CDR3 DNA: TGTGCCAGCAGCTTTTCCCTCGCGGGTAATCAGCCCCAGCATTTT
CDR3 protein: CASSFSLAGNQPQHF

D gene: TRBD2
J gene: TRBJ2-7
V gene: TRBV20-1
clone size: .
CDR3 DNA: TGCAGTGCTAGAGCCGTCCAGCGGGGGGCTAACTACGAGCAGTACTTC
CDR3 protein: CSARAVQRGANYEQYF

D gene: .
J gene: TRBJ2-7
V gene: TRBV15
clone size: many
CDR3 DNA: TGTGCCACCAGCAGAGATAAGTCCTACGAGCAGTACTTC
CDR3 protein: CATSRDKSYEQYF

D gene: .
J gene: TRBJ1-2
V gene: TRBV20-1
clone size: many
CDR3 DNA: TGCAGTGCTAGAGATCAAAGGACCATCAACTATAACTATGGCTACACCTTC
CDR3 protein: CSARDQRTINYNYGYTF

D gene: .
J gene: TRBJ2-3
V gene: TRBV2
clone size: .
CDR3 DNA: TGTGCCAGCAGTGAAATTTTGGCCTCCCGGGGAAGAGATACGCAGTATTTT
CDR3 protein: CASSEILASRGRDTQYF

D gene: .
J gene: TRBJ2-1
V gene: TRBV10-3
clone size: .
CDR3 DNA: TGTGCCATCAGTGGAAGAGGGGACGGGAGCTCCTACAATGAGCAGTTCTTC
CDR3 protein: CAISGRGDGSSYNEQFF

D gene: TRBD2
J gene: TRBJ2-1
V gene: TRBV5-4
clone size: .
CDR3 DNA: TGTGCCAGCAGCTTGGGGACTAGCTCTAGCTCCTACAATGAGCAGTTCTTC
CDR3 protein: CASSLGTSSSSYNEQFF

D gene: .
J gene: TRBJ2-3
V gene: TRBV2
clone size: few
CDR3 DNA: TGTGCCACACAGCTAAGCACAGATACGCAGTATTTT
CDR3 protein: CATQLSTDTQYF

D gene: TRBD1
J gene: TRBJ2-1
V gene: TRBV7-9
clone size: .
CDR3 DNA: TGTGCCAGCAGCCCGCCGGGACAGGGAAGTGTGTCTAGGCAGTTCTTC
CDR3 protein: CASSPPGQGSVSRQFF

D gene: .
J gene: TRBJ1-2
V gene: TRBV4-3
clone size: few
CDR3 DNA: TGCGCCAGCAGCCAAGAGGCTTTGGCGGGGAGCTATGGCTACACCTTC
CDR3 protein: CASSQEALAGSYGYTF

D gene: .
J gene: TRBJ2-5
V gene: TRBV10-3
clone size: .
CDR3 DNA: TGTGCCATCAGTGAGTCAAGGGCGGGGCAAGAGACCCAGTACTTC
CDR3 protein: CAISESRAGQETQYF

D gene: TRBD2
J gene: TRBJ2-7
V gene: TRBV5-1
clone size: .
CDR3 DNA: TGCGCCAGCAGCGCCCCCGAACTAGCGGGGGACTCCTACGAGCAGTACTTC
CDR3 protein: CASSAPELAGDSYEQYF

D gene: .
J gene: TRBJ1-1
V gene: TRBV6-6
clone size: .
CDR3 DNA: TGTGCCAGCAAAGGCCCGAACACTGAAGCTTTCTTT
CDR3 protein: CASKGPNTEAFF

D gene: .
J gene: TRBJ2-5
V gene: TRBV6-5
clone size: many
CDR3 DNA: TGTGCCAGTACCATCACGAGATCCCAAGAGACCCAGTACTTC
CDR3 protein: CASTITRSQETQYF

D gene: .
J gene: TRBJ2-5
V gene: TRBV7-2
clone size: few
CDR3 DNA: TGTGCCAGCAGGAGAGGATGGTCAGAGACCCAGTACTTC
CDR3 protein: CASRRGWSETQYF

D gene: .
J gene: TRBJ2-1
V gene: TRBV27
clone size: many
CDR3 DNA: TGTGCCAGCAGTTTCTGGGGATTTGAGCAGTTCTTC
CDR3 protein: CASSFWGFEQFF

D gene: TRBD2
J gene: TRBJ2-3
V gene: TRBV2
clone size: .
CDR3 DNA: TGTGCCAGCAAAATCCGACTAGCGGGGGGGAGCACAGATACGCAGTATTTT
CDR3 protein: CASKIRLAGGSTDTQYF

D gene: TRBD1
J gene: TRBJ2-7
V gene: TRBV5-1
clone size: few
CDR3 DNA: TGCGCCACATCTTTGACAGGGGAATACGAGCAGTACTTC
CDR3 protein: CATSLTGEYEQYF

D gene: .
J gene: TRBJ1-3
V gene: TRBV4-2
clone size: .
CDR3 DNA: TGTGCCAGCAGCCAAGACCCTTCACCAAGCTCTGGAAACACCATATATTTT
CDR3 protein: CASSQDPSPSSGNTIYF

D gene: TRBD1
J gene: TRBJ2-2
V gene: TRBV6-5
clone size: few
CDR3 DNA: TGTGCCAGCAGCTACAGAATGGGACAGAGCACCGGGGAGCTGTTTTTT
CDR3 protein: CASSYRMGQSTGELFF

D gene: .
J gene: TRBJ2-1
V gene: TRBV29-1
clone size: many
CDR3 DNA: TGCAGCGTTGCCCTCGGAGGGGGTGAGCAGTTCTTC
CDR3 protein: CSVALGGGEQFF

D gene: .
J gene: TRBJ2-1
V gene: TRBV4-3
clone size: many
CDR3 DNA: TGCGCCAGCAGCCAAGCACAGGGTTTAGAGCAGTTCTTC
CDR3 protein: CASSQAQGLEQFF

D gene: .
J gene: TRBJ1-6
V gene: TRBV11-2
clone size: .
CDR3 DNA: TGTGCCAGCAACCTGGGTCGTTCACCCCTCCACTTT
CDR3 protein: CASNLGRSPLHF

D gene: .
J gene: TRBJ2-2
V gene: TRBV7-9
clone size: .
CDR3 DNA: TGTGCCAGCGAACTTACGACAGGTCATCCCGGGGAGCTGTTTTTT
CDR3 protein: CASELTTGHPGELFF

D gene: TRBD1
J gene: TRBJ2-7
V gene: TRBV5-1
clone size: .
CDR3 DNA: TGCGCCAGCAGCGGGCCAGACAGGGTCTACGAGCAGTACTTC
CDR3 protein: CASSGPDRVYEQYF

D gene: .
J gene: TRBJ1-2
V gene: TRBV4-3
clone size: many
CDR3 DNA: TGCGCCAGCAGCCAAGATAACGGGTTAGGGGGCTACACCTTC
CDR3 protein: CASSQDNGLGGYTF

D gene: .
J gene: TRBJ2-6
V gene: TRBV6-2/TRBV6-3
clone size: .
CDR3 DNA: TGTGCCAGCAGCCTCAAGCGTAGCCGGCGAAGAGGGCTCTCTGGGGCCAACGTCCTGACTTTC
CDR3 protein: CASSLKRSRRRGLSGANVLTF

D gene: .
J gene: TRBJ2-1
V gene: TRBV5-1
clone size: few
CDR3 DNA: TGCGCCAGCAAGCTGAGCTCCTACAATGAGCAGTTCTTC
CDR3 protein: CASKLSSYNEQFF

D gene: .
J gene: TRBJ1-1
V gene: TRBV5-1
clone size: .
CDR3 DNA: TGCGCCAGCAGCGAACAGACAGTGAACACTGAAGCTTTCTTT
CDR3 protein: CASSEQTVNTEAFF

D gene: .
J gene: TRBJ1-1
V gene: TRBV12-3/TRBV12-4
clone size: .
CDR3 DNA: TGTGCCAACAGCCCAACCGTACCGGGGGCGATTACTGAAGCTTTCTTT
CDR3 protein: CANSPTVPGAITEAFF

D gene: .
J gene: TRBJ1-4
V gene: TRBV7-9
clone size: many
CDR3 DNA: TGTGCCAGCACCCTAGGGCAGCTAAATGAAAAACTGTTTTTT
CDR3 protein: CASTLGQLNEKLFF

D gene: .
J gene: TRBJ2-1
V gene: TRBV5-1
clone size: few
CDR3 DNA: TGCGCCAGCAGCGCCCGACTAGAAGATGAGCAGTTCTTC
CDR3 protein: CASSARLEDEQFF

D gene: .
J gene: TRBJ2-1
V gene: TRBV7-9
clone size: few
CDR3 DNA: TGTGCCAGCAGCTTATCTTTTGGTGAGCAGTTCTTC
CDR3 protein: CASSLSFGEQFF

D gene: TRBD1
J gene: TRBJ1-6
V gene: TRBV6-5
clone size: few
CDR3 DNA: TGTGCCAGCAGTTACTCACGGGGGACAGCCTCCTATAATTCACCCCTCCACTTT
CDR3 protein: CASSYSRGTASYNSPLHF

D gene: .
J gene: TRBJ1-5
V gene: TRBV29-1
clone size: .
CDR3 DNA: TGCAGCGTTGCACAGGGTCGGAATCAGCCCCAGCATTTT
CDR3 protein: CSVAQGRNQPQHF

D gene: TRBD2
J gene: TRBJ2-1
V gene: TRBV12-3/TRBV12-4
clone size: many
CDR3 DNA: TGTGCCAGCAGTCCTCTTACTAGCGGCGACAATGAGCAGTTCTTC
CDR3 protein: CASSPLTSGDNEQFF

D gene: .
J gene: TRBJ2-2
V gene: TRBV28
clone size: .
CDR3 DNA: TGTGCCAGCAGTTCCGGGATATTTGGAATAGGGGAGCTGTTTTTT
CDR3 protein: CASSSGIFGIGELFF

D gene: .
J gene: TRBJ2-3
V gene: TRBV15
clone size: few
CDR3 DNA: TGTGCCGCGGCTTCCTACAGGGCCCCAGATACGCAGTATTTT
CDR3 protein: CAAASYRAPDTQYF

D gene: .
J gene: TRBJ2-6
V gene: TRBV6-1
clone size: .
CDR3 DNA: TGTGCCAGCAGCAGAGGAGGGGCTGGGGCCAACGTCCTGACTTTC
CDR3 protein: CASSRGGAGANVLTF

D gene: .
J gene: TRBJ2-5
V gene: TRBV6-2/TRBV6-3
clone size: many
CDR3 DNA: TGTGCCAGCAGTTACGGGGAGACCCAGTACTTC
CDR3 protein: CASSYGETQYF

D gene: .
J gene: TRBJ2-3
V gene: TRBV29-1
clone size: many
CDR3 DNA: TGCAGCGTTGAACAGGGGTCTGTTGCAGATACGCAGTATTTT
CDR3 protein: CSVEQGSVADTQYF

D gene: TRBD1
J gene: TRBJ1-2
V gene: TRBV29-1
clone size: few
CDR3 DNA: TGCAGCGCTGACACGTATTGGACAGGGGATGGCTACACCTTC
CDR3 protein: CSADTYWTGDGYTF

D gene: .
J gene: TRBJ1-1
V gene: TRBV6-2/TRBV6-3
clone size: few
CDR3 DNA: TGTGCCAGCAGTTACTCACGGGAGGTGGGAGAGACTGAAGCTTTCTTT
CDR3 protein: CASSYSREVGETEAFF

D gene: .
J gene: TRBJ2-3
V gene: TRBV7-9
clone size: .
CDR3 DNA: TGTGCCAGCAGCAGCTCCGGGACGTACACAGATACGCAGTATTTT
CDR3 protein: CASSSSGTYTDTQYF

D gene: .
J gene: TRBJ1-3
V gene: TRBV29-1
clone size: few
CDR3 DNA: TGCAGCGTTAGAGGGGCAGGAAACACCATATATTTT
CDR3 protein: CSVRGAGNTIYF

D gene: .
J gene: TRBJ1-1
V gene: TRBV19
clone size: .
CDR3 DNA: TGTGCCAGCGCGACGTCCCTGAACACTGAAGCTTTCTTT
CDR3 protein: CASATSLNTEAFF